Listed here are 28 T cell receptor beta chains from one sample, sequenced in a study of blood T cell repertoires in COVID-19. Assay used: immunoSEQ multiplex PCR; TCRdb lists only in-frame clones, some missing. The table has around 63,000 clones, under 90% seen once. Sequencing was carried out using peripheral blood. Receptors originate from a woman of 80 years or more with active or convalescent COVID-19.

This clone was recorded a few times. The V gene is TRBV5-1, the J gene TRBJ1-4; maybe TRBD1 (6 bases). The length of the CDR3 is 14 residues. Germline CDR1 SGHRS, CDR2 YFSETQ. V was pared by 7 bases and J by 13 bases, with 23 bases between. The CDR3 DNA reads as TGCGCCAGCTTAGGCGAAGGGTGGGTCAGGGGACTGTTTTTT. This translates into CASLGEGWVRGLFF.

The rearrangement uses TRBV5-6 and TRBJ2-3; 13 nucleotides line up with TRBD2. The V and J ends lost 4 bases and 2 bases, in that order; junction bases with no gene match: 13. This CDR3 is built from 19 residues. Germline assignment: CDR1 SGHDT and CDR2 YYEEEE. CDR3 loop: CASSPPGLAGTSFTDTQYF. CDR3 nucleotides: TGTGCCAGCAGCCCGCCGGGACTAGCGGGGACATCCTTCACAGATACGCAGTATTTT.

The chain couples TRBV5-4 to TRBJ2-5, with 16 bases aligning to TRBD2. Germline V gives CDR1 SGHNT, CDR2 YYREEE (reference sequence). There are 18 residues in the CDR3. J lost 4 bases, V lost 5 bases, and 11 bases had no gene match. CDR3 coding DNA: TGTGCCAGCAGGGGGGCCGGGACTAGCGGGGGGGCCCGAGAGACCCAGTACTTC. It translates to CASRGAGTSGGARETQYF.

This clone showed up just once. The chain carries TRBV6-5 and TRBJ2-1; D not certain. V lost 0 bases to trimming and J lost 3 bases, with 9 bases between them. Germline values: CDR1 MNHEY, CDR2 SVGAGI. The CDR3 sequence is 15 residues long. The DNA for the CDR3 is TGTGCCAGCAGTTACTCTTACTCGATCTACAATGAGCAGTTCTTC. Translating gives CASSYSYSIYNEQFF.

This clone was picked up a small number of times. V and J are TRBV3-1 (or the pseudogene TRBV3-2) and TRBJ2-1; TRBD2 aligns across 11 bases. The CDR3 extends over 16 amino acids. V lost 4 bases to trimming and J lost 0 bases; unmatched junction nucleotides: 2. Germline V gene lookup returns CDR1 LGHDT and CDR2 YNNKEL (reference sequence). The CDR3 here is CASSRSGGGSYNEQFF. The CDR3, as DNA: TGTGCCAGCAGCCGTAGCGGGGGGGGCTCCTACAATGAGCAGTTCTTC.

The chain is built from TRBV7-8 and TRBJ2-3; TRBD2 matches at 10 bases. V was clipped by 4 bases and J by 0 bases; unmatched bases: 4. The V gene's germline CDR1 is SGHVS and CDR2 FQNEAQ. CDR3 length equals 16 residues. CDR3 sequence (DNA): TGTGCCAGCAGCTGGTGGACTAGCGGTAGCACAGATACGCAGTATTTT. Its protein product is CASSWWTSGSTDTQYF.

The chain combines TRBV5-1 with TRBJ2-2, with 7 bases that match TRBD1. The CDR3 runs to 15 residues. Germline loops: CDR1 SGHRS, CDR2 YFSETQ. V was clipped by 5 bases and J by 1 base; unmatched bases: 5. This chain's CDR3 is CASSMRTGNTGELFF. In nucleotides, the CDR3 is TGCGCCAGCAGTATGCGGACAGGGAACACCGGGGAGCTGTTTTTT.

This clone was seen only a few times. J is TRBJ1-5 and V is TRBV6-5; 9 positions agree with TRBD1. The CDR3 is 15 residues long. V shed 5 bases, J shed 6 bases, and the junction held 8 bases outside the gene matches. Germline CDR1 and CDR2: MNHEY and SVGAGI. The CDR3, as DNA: TGTGCCAGCAGTCCTACCGGGACAGGGTCTCAGCCCCAGCATTTT. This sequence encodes CASSPTGTGSQPQHF.

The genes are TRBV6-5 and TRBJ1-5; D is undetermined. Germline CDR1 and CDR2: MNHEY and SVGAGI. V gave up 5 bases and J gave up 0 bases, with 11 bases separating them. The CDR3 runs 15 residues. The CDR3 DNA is TGTGCCAGCAGTAGACAACAGTATAGCAATCAGCCCCAGCATTTT. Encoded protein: CASSRQQYSNQPQHF.

The CDR3 DNA reads as TGTGCCAGCAGCTTAGTCAGTTACACTGAAGCTTTCTTT. Protein: CASSLVSYTEAFF. The chain carries TRBV7-9 and TRBJ1-1; D is uncertain. The CDR3 runs to 13 residues. The V gene's germline CDR1 is SEHNR and CDR2 FQNEAQ (reference sequence). V gave up 1 base and J gave up 3 bases, with 6 bases separating them.

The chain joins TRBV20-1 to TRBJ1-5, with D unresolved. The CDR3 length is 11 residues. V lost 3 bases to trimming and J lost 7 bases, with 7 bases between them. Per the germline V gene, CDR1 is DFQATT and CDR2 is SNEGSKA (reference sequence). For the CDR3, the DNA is TGCAGTGCTAGTCCTCTGCAGCCCCAGCATTTT. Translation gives CSASPLQPQHF.

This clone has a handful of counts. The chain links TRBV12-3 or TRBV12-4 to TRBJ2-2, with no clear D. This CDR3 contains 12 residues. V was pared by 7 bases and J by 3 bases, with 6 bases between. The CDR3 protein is CASTEYTGELFF. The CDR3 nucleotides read TGTGCCAGCACCGAGTACACCGGGGAGCTGTTTTTT.

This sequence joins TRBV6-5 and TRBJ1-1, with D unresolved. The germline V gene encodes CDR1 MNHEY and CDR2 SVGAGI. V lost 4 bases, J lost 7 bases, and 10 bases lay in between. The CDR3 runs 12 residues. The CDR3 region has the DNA TGTGCCAGCAGTTTGGGTCGAGGTGAAGCTTTCTTT. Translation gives CASSLGRGEAFF.

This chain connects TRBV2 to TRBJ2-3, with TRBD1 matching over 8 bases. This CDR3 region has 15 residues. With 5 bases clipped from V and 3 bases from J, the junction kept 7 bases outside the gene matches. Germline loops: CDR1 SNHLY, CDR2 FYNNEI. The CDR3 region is CASSPGQGATDTQYF. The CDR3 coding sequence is TGTGCCAGCAGTCCCGGGCAGGGGGCAACAGATACGCAGTATTTT. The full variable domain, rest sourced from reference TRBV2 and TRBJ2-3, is EPEVTQTPSHQVTQMGQEVILRCVPISNHLYFYWYRQILGQKVEFLVSFYNNEISEKSEIFDDQFSVERPDGSNFTLKIRSTKLEDSAMYFCASSPGQGATDTQYFGPGTRLTVL.

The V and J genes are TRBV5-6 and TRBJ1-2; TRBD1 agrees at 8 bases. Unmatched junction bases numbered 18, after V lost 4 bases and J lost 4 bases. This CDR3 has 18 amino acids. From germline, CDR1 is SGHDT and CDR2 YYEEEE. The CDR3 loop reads CASSRMGDRMVGSYGYTF. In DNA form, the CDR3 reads TGTGCCAGCAGCAGAATGGGGGACAGGATGGTTGGGTCCTATGGCTACACCTTC.

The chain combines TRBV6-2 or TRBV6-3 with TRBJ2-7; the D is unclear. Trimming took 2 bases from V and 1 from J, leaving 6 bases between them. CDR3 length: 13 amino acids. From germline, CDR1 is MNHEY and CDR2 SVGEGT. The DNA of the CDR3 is TGTGCCAGCAGTTACGTCCATTCCTACGAGCAGTACTTC. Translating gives CASSYVHSYEQYF.

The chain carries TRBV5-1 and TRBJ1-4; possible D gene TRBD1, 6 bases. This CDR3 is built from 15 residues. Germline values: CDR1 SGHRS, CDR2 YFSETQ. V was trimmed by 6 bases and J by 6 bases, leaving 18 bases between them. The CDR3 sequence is CASTLAAGVDEKLFF. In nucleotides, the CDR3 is TGCGCCAGCACTCTGGCCGCAGGGGTGGATGAAAAACTGTTTTTT.

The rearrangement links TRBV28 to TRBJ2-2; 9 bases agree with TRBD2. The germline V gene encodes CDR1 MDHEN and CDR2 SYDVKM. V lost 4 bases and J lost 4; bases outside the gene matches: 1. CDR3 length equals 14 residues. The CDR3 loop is CASSWRGGTGELFF. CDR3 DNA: TGTGCCAGCAGTTGGCGGGGGGGCACCGGGGAGCTGTTTTTT. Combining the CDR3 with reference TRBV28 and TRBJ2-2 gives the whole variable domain DVKVTQSSRYLVKRTGEKVFLECVQDMDHENMFWYRQDPGLGLRLIYFSYDVKMKEKGDIPEGYSVSREKKERFSLILESASTNQTSMYLCASSWRGGTGELFFGEGSRLTVL.

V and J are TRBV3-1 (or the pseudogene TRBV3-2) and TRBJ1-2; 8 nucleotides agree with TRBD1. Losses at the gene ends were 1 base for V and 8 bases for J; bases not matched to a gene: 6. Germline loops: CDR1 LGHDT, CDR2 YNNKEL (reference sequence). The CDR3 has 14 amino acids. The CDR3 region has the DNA TGTGCCAGCAGCCAAGGGACAGGGACTGAGGGCTACACCTTC. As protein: CASSQGTGTEGYTF.

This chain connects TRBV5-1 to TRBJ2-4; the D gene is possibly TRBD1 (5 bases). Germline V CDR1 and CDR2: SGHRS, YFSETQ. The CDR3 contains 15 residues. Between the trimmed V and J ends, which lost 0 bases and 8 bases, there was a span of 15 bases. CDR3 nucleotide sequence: TGCGCCAGCAGCTTGGAGGGGAAAGAGTACGACATTCAGTACTTC. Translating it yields CASSLEGKEYDIQYF.

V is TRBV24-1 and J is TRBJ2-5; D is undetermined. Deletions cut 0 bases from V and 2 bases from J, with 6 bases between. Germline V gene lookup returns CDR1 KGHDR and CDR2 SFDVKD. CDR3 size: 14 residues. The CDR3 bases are TGTGCCACCAGTGATTTGGGCAGACAAGAGACCCAGTACTTC. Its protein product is CATSDLGRQETQYF.

CDR3: CASSQENTENYGYTF. As DNA, the CDR3 is TGCGCCAGCAGCCAAGAGAACACGGAGAACTATGGCTACACCTTC. V and J are TRBV4-3 and TRBJ1-2; D gene ambiguous. The CDR3 extends over 15 amino acids. V lost 0 bases to trimming and J lost 2 bases, with 10 bases between them. Germline V lookup: CDR1 LGHNA, CDR2 YSLEER.

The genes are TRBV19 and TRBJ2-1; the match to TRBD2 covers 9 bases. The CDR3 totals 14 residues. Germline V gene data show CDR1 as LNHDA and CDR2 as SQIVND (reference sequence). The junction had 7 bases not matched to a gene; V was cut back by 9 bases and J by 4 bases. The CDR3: CASRAGGVYNEQFF. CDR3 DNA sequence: TGTGCCAGCAGAGCGGGGGGAGTTTACAATGAGCAGTTCTTC.

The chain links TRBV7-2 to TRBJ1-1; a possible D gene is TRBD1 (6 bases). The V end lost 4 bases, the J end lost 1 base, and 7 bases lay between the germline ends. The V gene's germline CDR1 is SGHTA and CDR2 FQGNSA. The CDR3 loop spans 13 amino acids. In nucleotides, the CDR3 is TGTGCCAGCAGCTCGACAGGGAACACTGAAGCTTTCTTT. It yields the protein CASSSTGNTEAFF.

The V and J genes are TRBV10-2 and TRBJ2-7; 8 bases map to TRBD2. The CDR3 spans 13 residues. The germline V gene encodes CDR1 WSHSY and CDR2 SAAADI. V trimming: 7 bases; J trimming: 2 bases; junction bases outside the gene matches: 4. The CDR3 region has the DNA TGCGCCAGCACTGCGGGGGGAACCTACGAGCAGTACTTC. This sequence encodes CASTAGGTYEQYF.

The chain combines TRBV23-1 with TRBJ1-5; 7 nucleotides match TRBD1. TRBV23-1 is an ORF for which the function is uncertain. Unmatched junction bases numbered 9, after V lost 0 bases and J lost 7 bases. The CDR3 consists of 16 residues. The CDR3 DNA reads TGCGCCAGCAGTCAATCTAATGAGGGACAGAAGCAGCCCCAGCATTTT. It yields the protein CASSQSNEGQKQPQHF.

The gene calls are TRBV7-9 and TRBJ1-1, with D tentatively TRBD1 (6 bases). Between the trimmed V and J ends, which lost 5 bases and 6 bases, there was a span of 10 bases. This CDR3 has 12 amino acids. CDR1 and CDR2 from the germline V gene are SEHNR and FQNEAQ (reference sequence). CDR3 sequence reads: CASSPRGSEAFF. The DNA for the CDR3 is TGTGCCAGCAGCCCCAGGGGATCTGAAGCTTTCTTT.

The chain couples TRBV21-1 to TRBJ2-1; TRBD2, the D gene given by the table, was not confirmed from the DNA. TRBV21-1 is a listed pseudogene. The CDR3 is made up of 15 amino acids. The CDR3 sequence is CASSPLAGAGNEQFF. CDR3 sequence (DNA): TGTGCCAGCAGTCCACTAGCGGGGGCCGGGAATGAGCAGTTCTTC.